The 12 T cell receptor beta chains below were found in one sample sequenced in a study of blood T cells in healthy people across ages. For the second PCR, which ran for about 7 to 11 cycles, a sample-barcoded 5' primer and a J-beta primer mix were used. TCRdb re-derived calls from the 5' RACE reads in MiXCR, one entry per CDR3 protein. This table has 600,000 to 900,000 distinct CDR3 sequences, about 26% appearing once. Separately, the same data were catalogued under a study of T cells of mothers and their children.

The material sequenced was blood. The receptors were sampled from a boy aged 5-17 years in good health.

CDR3 sequence (DNA): TGTGCCAGCAGCAGGACTAGCGGGGGGGCCCTAGAGACCCAGTACTTC. This encodes CASSRTSGGALETQYF. J is TRBJ2-5 and V is TRBV5-4; TRBD2 matches at 15 bases. Germline lookup yields CDR1 SGHNT and CDR2 YYREEE (reference sequence). The CDR3 spans 16 residues. Trimming removed 4 bases from V and 4 bases from J; junction bases left unmatched: 5.

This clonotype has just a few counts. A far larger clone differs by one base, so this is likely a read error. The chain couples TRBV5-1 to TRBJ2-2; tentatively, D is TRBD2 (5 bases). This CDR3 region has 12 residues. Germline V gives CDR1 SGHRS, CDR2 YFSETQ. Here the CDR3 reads CASSLNTGELVF. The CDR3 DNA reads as TGCGCCAGCAGCTTGAACACCGGGGAGCTGGTTTTT.

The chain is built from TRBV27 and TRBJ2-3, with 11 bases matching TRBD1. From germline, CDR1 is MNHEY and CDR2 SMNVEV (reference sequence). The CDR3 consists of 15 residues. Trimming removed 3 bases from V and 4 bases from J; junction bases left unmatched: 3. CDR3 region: CASSLRDRGADTQYF. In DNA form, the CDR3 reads TGTGCCAGCAGTTTGAGGGACAGGGGGGCAGATACGCAGTATTTT.

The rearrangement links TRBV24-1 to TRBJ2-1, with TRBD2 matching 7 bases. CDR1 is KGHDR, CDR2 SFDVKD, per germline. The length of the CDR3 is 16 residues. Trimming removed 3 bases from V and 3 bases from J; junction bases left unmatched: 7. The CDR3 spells CATSDRRGYNYNEQFF. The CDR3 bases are TGTGCCACCAGTGATCGGCGGGGGTATAACTACAATGAGCAGTTCTTC.

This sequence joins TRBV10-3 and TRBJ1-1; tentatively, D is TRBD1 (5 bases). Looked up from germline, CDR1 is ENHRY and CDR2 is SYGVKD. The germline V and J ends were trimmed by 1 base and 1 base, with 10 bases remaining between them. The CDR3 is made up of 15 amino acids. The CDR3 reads CAISEFDSTNTEAFF. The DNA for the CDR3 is TGTGCCATCAGTGAGTTCGACAGTACGAACACTGAAGCTTTCTTT.

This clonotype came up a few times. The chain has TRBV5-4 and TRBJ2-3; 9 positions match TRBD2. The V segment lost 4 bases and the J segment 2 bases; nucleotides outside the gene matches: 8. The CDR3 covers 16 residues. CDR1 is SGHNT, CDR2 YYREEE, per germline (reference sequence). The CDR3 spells CASSPIAGAPTDTQYF. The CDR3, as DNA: TGTGCCAGCAGCCCTATAGCGGGGGCCCCCACAGATACGCAGTATTTT.

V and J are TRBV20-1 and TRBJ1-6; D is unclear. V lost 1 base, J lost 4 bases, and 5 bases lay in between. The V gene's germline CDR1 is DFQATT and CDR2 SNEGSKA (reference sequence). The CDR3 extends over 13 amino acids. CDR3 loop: CSARAEYNSPLHF. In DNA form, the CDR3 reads TGCAGTGCTAGAGCGGAGTATAATTCACCCCTCCACTTT.

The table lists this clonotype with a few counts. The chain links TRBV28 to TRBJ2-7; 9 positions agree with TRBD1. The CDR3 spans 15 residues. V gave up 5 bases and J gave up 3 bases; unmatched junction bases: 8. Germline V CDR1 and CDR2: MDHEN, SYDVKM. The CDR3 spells CASSAPGQGDYEQYF. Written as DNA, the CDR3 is TGTGCCAGCAGTGCACCGGGACAGGGAGACTACGAGCAGTACTTC. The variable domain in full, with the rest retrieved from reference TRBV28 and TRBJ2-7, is DVKVTQSSRYLVKRTGEKVFLECVQDMDHENMFWYRQDPGLGLRLIYFSYDVKMKEKGDIPEGYSVSREKKERFSLILESASTNQTSMYLCASSAPGQGDYEQYFGPGTRLTVT.

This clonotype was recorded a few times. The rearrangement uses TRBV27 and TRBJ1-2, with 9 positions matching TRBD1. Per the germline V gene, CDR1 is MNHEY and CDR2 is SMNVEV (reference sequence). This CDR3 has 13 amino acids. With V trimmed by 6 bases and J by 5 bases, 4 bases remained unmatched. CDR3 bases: TGTGCCAGCAGGCCCGGGACAGGGTATGGCTACACCTTC. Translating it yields CASRPGTGYGYTF.

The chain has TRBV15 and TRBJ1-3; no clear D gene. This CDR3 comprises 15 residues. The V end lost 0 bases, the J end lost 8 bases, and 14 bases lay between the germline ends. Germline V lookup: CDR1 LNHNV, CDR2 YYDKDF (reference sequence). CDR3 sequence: CATSRDLGGTHTIYF. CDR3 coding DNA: TGTGCCACCAGCAGAGATTTGGGAGGTACGCACACCATATATTTT. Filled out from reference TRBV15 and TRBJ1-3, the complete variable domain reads DAMVIQNPRYQVTQFGKPVTLSCSQTLNHNVMYWYQQKSSQAPKLLFHYYDKDFNNEADTPDNFQSRRPNTSFCFLDIRSPGLGDTAMYLCATSRDLGGTHTIYFGEGSWLTVV.

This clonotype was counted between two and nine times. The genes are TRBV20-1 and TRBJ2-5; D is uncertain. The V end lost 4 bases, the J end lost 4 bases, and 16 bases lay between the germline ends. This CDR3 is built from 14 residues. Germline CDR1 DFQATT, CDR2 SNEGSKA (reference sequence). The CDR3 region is CSAILPGEGETQYF. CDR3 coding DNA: TGCAGTGCTATCCTCCCCGGAGAAGGAGAGACCCAGTACTTC.

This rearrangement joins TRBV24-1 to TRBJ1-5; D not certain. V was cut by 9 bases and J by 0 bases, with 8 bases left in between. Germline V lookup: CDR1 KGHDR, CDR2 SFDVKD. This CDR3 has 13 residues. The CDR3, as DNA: TGTGCCACCGGAGGTGATAGCAATCAGCCCCAGCATTTT. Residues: CATGGDSNQPQHF.